The entry that follows covers one T cell receptor beta chain sequence. The data derive from a study of identifying expanded T cells in peripheral blood. Method: immunoSEQ multiplex PCR; TCRdb's copy keeps in-frame clones and lacks some. This table holds about 100,000 clones, 88% found once. The V segment lost 10 bases and the J segment 6 bases; nucleotides outside the gene matches: 8. Germline V gives CDR1 ENHRY, CDR2 SYGVKD. CDR3 length equals 13 residues. Sequenced sample: blood. This chain connects TRBV10-3 to TRBJ2-1; the match to TRBD1 covers 8 bases. The receptor was isolated from a person aged 18 to 75 in good health. The CDR3 protein is CATDGQGLNEQFF. For the CDR3, the DNA is TGTGCCACGGACGGACAGGGTCTCAATGAGCAGTTCTTC.